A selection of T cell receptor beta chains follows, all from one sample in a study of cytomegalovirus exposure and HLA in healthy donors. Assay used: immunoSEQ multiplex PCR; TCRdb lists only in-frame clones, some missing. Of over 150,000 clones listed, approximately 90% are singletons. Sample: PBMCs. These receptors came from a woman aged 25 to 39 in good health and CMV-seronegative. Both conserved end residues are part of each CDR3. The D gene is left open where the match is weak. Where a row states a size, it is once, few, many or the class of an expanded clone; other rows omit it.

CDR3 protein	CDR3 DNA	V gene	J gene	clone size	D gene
CASSLTGAADTQYF	TGCGCCAGCAGCTTAACAGGGGCGGCAGATACGCAGTATTTT	TRBV5-1	TRBJ2-3	-	TRBD1
CASSSPTRTGAYEQYF	TGTGCCAGCAGTTCACCCACCCGGACAGGGGCCTACGAGCAGTACTTC	TRBV27	TRBJ2-7	-	TRBD1
CASSHRGANEKLFF	TGTGCCAGCAGCCACAGGGGTGCTAATGAAAAACTGTTTTTT	TRBV7-6	TRBJ1-4	-	TRBD1
CASSTNQPQHF	TGTGCCAGCAGTACTAATCAGCCCCAGCATTTT	TRBV28	TRBJ1-5	-	-
CASSPEGGRGETQYF	TGTGCCAGCAGCCCAGAGGGAGGTAGAGGAGAGACCCAGTACTTC	TRBV5-4	TRBJ2-5	once	-
CASSLYSSGTEAFF	TGTGCCAGCAGCCTGTATTCTTCGGGCACTGAAGCTTTCTTT	TRBV7-3	TRBJ1-1	-	-
CASSRRASPNTEAFF	TGTGCCAGCAGTCGAAGAGCGAGCCCGAACACTGAAGCTTTCTTT	TRBV9	TRBJ1-1	-	-
CASSLKDRLTIYF	TGTGCCAGCAGCTTGAAGGACAGGCTCACCATATATTTT	TRBV5-6	TRBJ1-3	-	TRBD1
CASGLGNPGSEAFF	TGTGCTAGTGGCTTAGGGAACCCAGGGTCTGAAGCTTTCTTT	TRBV12-5	TRBJ1-1	-	-
CASSGFYIVGTGSRGYEQYF	TGCGCCAGCAGCGGCTTTTACATTGTGGGGACAGGGTCTAGGGGCTACGAGCAGTACTTC	TRBV5-1	TRBJ2-7	-	TRBD1